The rows below give T cell receptor beta chains drawn from one sample of a study of T cells after posttransplantation cyclophosphamide. Sequencing was performed with immunoSEQ multiplex PCR; in TCRdb, only in-frame clones are kept and a portion is missing. This sample carries tens of thousands of clones, none of them present only once. The sequencing input was PBMCs. These receptors all stem from a man aged 35 to 55 in good health, CMV-negative, and a related stem cell transplant donor. Each CDR3 is given with its conserved first and last residue. The D gene is left open where the match is weak. Clone sizes are given selectively: once, few, many, or a class where the clone is expanded.

D,V,J,size,DNA,CDR3
NA,TRBV6-5,TRBJ1-1,NA,TGTGCCAGCAGTGACAATCCCAACACTGAAGCTTTCTTT,CASSDNPNTEAFF
NA,TRBV21-1,TRBJ1-1,many,TGTGCCAGCAGCAAAGGGGAGCGGATCGCTTTCTTT,CASSKGERIAFF
TRBD1,TRBV9,TRBJ2-7,many,TGTGCCAGCAGCGGACTTACAGGGGGTAACGGACCTTCTTACGAGCAGTACTTC,CASSGLTGGNGPSYEQYF
TRBD2,TRBV7-2,TRBJ2-2,many,TGTGCCAGCAGCTCAGACGGACTAGCGGGAGTTACCGGGGAGCTGTTTTTT,CASSSDGLAGVTGELFF
NA,TRBV30,TRBJ2-1,many,TGTGCCTGGAGGGCGAGGTACAATGAGCAGTTCTTC,CAWRARYNEQFF
NA,TRBV2,TRBJ1-5,many,TGTGCCAGCAGTGATCGGGTCTTTAGCAATCAGCCCCAGCATTTT,CASSDRVFSNQPQHF
NA,TRBV7-9,TRBJ2-7,many,TGTGCCAGCAGCTTAGGCAGGGCGAGGAACGAGCAGTACTTC,CASSLGRARNEQYF
NA,TRBV5-1,TRBJ2-3,many,TGCGCCAGCAGCTGGGTCGACTCGGATACAGATACGCAGTATTTT,CASSWVDSDTDTQYF
NA,TRBV15,TRBJ2-7,many,TGTGCCACCAGCAGAGATCTAGTCTACGAGCAGTACTTC,CATSRDLVYEQYF
TRBD2,TRBV30,TRBJ2-5,many,TGTGCCTTTTTGACTAGCGGGGAAGAGACCCAGTACTTC,CAFLTSGEETQYF
TRBD2,TRBV6-5,TRBJ2-3,many,TGTGCCAGCAGTTCCACTAGCGGGAGCACAGATACGCAGTATTTT,CASSSTSGSTDTQYF
TRBD2,TRBV6-4,TRBJ2-1,many,TGTGCCAGCAAGTCTAGCGGGCGGCACAATGAGCAGTTCTTC,CASKSSGRHNEQFF
TRBD1,TRBV6-4,TRBJ2-1,many,TGTGCCAGCAGTCCACAGGGGGCCGCGGCTATCCAGTTCTTC,CASSPQGAAAIQFF
TRBD2,TRBV27,TRBJ2-1,many,TGTGCCAGCAGTTGGGGGCTAGCGGGGAGGAGTGAGCAGTTCTTC,CASSWGLAGRSEQFF
NA,TRBV15,TRBJ2-7,many,TGTGCCACCAGCAGAGTGGCGTCAGGGGCTTCCGAGCAGTACTTC,CATSRVASGASEQYF
NA,TRBV7-9,TRBJ1-2,many,TGTGCCAGCAGCTTAGCTTCGGGGGGCGTCGGCTACACCTTC,CASSLASGGVGYTF
NA,TRBV28,TRBJ2-7,many,TGTGCCAGCACCCTCGCAGGGGGGCTCTACGAGCAGTACTTC,CASTLAGGLYEQYF
NA,TRBV28,TRBJ1-2,many,TGTGCCAGCAGTACCGGACAAGCCACATATGGCTACACCTTC,CASSTGQATYGYTF
NA,TRBV28,TRBJ2-2,many,TGTGCCAGCAGTTTAGCGGGACCGAACACCGGGGAGCTGTTTTTT,CASSLAGPNTGELFF
TRBD2,TRBV6-4,TRBJ2-1,many,TGTGCCAGCAGTGACGATGTGGGACTAGGGCCAAGGGATGAGCAGTTCTTC,CASSDDVGLGPRDEQFF
NA,TRBV28,TRBJ1-1,many,TGTGCCACAAAGCGACAGGATCGATACACTGAAGCTTTCTTT,CATKRQDRYTEAFF
TRBD2,TRBV7-2,TRBJ2-1,few,TGTGCCAGCAGCTCGGTAGCGGGAGGTTCTAAGGACAATGAGCAGTTCTTC,CASSSVAGGSKDNEQFF
TRBD1,TRBV7-2,TRBJ2-7,many,TGTGCCAGCAGCTCGGCGCCGGGACAGTTCTACGAGCAGTACTTC,CASSSAPGQFYEQYF
TRBD2,TRBV4-3,TRBJ2-1,many,TGCGCCAGCAGCCGGGGACTAGCGGACAATGAGCAGTTCTTC,CASSRGLADNEQFF
TRBD1,TRBV11-3,TRBJ1-3,many,TGTGCCAGCAGCACAGGGGCTGGAAACACCATATATTTT,CASSTGAGNTIYF
TRBD1,TRBV9,TRBJ1-2,many,TGTGCCAGCAGCGCCTCCGGGACAGGGACGGGAAACTATGGCTACACCTTC,CASSASGTGTGNYGYTF
TRBD1,TRBV9,TRBJ2-7,many,TGTGCCAGCAGCTCCGGGACAGGGGCCTACGAGCAGTACTTC,CASSSGTGAYEQYF
TRBD1,TRBV6-1,TRBJ1-5,many,TGTGCCAGCAGTGAGCAGGGGGGCCAGCCCCAGCATTTT,CASSEQGGQPQHF
TRBD1,TRBV6-5,TRBJ1-2,many,TGTGCCAGCAGTTTAAGACAGGGAGGCGGCTATGGCTACACCTTC,CASSLRQGGGYGYTF
TRBD2,TRBV19,TRBJ2-2,many,TGTGCCAGTAGACGGAGCGGGAGGGCCCCCGGGGAGCTGTTTTTT,CASRRSGRAPGELFF
NA,TRBV7-9,TRBJ2-1,many,TGTGCCAGCAGCTATGCTAGCGATGAGCAGTTCTTC,CASSYASDEQFF
NA,TRBV10-2,TRBJ2-1,many,TGCGCCAGCAGTGAAGGAGCGGGCCCTGAGCAGTTCTTC,CASSEGAGPEQFF
TRBD1,TRBV5-1,TRBJ2-1,many,TGCGCCAGCAGCTTGTCGTTTGGGACAGGGTGGGACAATGAGCAGTTCTTC,CASSLSFGTGWDNEQFF
NA,TRBV2,TRBJ2-1,many,TGTGCCAGCAGTGCCCTTCAGGATGAGCAGTTCTTC,CASSALQDEQFF
NA,TRBV27,TRBJ1-2,many,TGTGCCACCTACAGGGTACGCTATGGCTACACCTTC,CATYRVRYGYTF
NA,TRBV28,TRBJ1-5,few,TGTGCCAGCAGTTCGGTGGATGGGGGCTTACAGCCCCAGCATTTT,CASSSVDGGLQPQHF
NA,TRBV4-2,TRBJ2-1,many,TGTGCCAGCAGCCAAGATTCTAGGTCCTACAATGAGCAGTTCTTC,CASSQDSRSYNEQFF
TRBD2,TRBV29-1,TRBJ2-1,many,TGCAGCGTTGAGGCTAGCGGGAGTTTCAATGAGCAGTTCTTC,CSVEASGSFNEQFF
NA,TRBV7-9,TRBJ2-2,many,TGTGCCAGCAGCCGTCCAGGAATAGGCACCGGGGAGCTGTTTTTT,CASSRPGIGTGELFF
NA,TRBV6-5,TRBJ1-1,few,TGTGCCAGCAGTTTCCTCTTGGAGGGGAACACTGAAGCTTTCTTT,CASSFLLEGNTEAFF
NA,TRBV6-1,TRBJ2-1,few,TGTGCCAGCAGGGGCGGGGTTGAGCAGTTCTTC,CASRGGVEQFF
NA,TRBV7-9,TRBJ1-4,many,TGTGCCAGCAGCTTAGCGCGGGGGGCGACGAATGAAAAACTGTTTTTT,CASSLARGATNEKLFF
TRBD2,TRBV19,TRBJ2-2,many,TGTGCCAGTAGTTCCTCTAGCGGGAGGGGGACCGGGGAGCTGTTTTTT,CASSSSSGRGTGELFF
TRBD2,TRBV9,TRBJ2-7,many,TGTGCCAGCAGCGTTGGAGGAGTGGGACGGGAGGGCCACAACGAGCAGTACTTC,CASSVGGVGREGHNEQYF
NA,TRBV19,TRBJ1-1,many,TGTGCCACACAGGCGGGGCCGAACACTGAAGCTTTCTTT,CATQAGPNTEAFF
NA,TRBV6-5,TRBJ2-7,NA,TGTGCCAGCAGTGTACAGGGACCCTCCTACGAGCAGTACTTC,CASSVQGPSYEQYF
TRBD2,TRBV4-2,TRBJ2-2,many,TGTGCCAGCAGCCAAGAGGGGGGGGACACCGGGGAGCTGTTTTTT,CASSQEGGDTGELFF
TRBD2,TRBV4-2,TRBJ2-3,many,TGTGCCAGCAGCCGAGGGACTAGCGGGAGCACAGATACGCAGTATTTT,CASSRGTSGSTDTQYF
NA,TRBV29-1,TRBJ2-1,many,TGCAGCGTTGAATCAGGGGAAAGCTACAATGAGCAGTTCTTC,CSVESGESYNEQFF
TRBD1,TRBV5-1,TRBJ2-1,many,TGCGCCAGCAGCGCCGGGACAGCCAATGAGCAGTTCTTC,CASSAGTANEQFF
NA,TRBV29-1,TRBJ2-1,many,TGCAGCGTTGAAGACGGGACTCGGTACAATGAGCAGTTCTTC,CSVEDGTRYNEQFF